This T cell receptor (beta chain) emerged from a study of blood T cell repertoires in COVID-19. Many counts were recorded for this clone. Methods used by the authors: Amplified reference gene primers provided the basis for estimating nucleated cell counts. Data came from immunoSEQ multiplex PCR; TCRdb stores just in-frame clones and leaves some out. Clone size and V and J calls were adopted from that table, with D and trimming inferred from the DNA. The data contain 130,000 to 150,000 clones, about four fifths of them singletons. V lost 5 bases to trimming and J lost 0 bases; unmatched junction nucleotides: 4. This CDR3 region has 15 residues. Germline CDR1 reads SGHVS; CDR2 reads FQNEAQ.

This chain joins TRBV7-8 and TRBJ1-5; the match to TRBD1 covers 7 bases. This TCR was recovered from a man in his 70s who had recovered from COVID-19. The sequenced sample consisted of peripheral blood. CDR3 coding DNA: TGTGCCAGCAGCAGGGACAGCTATAGCAATCAGCCCCAGCATTTT. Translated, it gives CASSRDSYSNQPQHF.